This is a list of T cell receptor beta chains from one sample in a study of tumor and adjacent non-tumor tissue in lung cancer. MiXCR, run by TCRdb on the multiplex PCR reads, gives a single entry per CDR3 protein. The data contain some 99,000 distinct CDR3 sequences, about 63% of them singletons. The material sequenced was distant non-tumor lung tissue. The receptors here all came from a man aged 55-75 years with non-small cell lung cancer. Each CDR3 is given with its conserved first and last residue. Fields, in order: D gene, V gene, J gene, CDR3 protein. D genes are given only for firm matches.

TRBD1	TRBV10-3	TRBJ1-1	CVTTGTEATEAFF
-	TRBV7-8	TRBJ1-2	CASSSVGGARSYGYTF
-	TRBV11-1	TRBJ2-1	CASSLVRAFLQEQFF
TRBD2	TRBV5-1	TRBJ2-1	CASTREEGGRDPEQFF
-	TRBV6-1	TRBJ1-6	CVSSVGDGPLHF
TRBD1	TRBV10-3	TRBJ2-1	CAIRGTGNNEQFF
-	TRBV6-5	TRBJ1-2	CASKGLNGYTF
-	TRBV29-1	TRBJ2-5	CGVEKGLAKETLYF
-	TRBV4-3	TRBJ1-2	CASSQDTSNDYGYTF
TRBD1	TRBV4-2	TRBJ1-6	CASSQEPLGQGGSPLHF
TRBD1	TRBV11-1	TRBJ2-1	CASSLPRTGGPPYNEQFF
-	TRBV28	TRBJ2-2	CASTSEGKTNTGELFF
-	TRBV29-1	TRBJ2-2	CSTRGGTGSNTGELFF
-	TRBV3-1	TRBJ2-5	CASSQELSGGAETQYF
-	TRBV11-2	TRBJ2-3	CTSNHRTSTATQYF
-	TRBV12-3/TRBV12-4	TRBJ1-5	CPGTTGFNQPQHF
-	TRBV5-4	TRBJ2-5	CASSLRRGQETQYF
-	TRBV12-3/TRBV12-4	TRBJ2-5	CASTQPEAETQYF
TRBD1	TRBV6-6	TRBJ2-2	CDSSLGQGNTGELFF
TRBD2	TRBV29-1	TRBJ2-2	CSVGRTSGSTGELFF
TRBD1	TRBV29-1	TRBJ2-1	CSVEVVGQGRRNEQFF
TRBD1	TRBV29-1	TRBJ2-2	CSVNGVKGGTGELFF
-	TRBV12-3/TRBV12-4	TRBJ2-5	CASSFFRIEEIRYF
-	TRBV5-1	TRBJ2-2	CASSLNGGLAGELVF
-	TRBV11-2	TRBJ2-1	CASNLSAGMPSNEQFF
-	TRBV4-1	TRBJ1-5	CASSQDPGNRDQPQHF
-	TRBV4-3	TRBJ1-4	CASSQDSGGSGKLFF
-	TRBV29-1	TRBJ2-1	CSADSISYNEHFF
-	TRBV6-6	TRBJ1-1	CASIAGNTEAFF
-	TRBV7-8	TRBJ1-1	CVSSLLQAPNTEAFF
TRBD1	TRBV30	TRBJ1-2	CAWNRDRGYGHTF
TRBD1	TRBV7-6	TRBJ2-6	CASSLAQGAAGANVLTF
TRBD1	TRBV12-3/TRBV12-4	TRBJ2-3	CASRSDRGTDTQYF
TRBD2	TRBV7-8	TRBJ2-1	CVSSSPSGGAGNEQFF
-	TRBV6-2/TRBV6-3	TRBJ2-2	CASTSRGRLNTGELFF
-	TRBV6-5	TRBJ1-2	CASITDSYGYSF
-	TRBV5-1	TRBJ1-1	CASSLTEVTEAFF
TRBD1	TRBV11-2	TRBJ2-5	CASNLGQASYETQYF
TRBD2	TRBV6-5	TRBJ2-1	CASSYSLAGANEQFF
-	TRBV10-3	TRBJ1-2	CVISRSRDYGYTF
-	TRBV6-6	TRBJ2-1	CASSYPQLRSSYNEQFF
-	TRBV28	TRBJ1-5	CATSFGASNQPQHF
-	TRBV29-1	TRBJ1-2	CSVETEQPRCGNTF
-	TRBV5-6	TRBJ2-1	CASSLHPLSSYNEQFF
-	TRBV11-3	TRBJ2-1	CASSLRAASYNEQFF
-	TRBV6-6	TRBJ2-7	CASSYAEYEQYF
-	TRBV11-3	TRBJ2-7	CASSLVGASPYEQYF
TRBD1	TRBV27	TRBJ1-1	CASSSLGQGARDTEAFF
-	TRBV28	TRBJ2-1	CATTTRGGGRGNDQFF
-	TRBV5-5	TRBJ1-3	CVSSLAPQPRSGNTIYF
-	TRBV11-1	TRBJ1-6	CASSPDTLSPLRF
TRBD1	TRBV6-5	TRBJ2-7	CASSYFGQGLEQYF
TRBD1	TRBV6-1	TRBJ1-5	CASRGTVRNQSQDF
TRBD1	TRBV7-9	TRBJ1-1	CAISRETGTVKTEAFF
-	TRBV18	TRBJ1-2	CASTLSPGSDYGYTF
TRBD1	TRBV6-4	TRBJ2-7	CASRPGQGRGEKYF
-	TRBV6-5	TRBJ1-1	CASSVSGGTVTEAFF